The 28 T cell receptor beta chains below were found in one sample sequenced in a study of CD4 T cells in relation to SARS-CoV-2 and coronaviruses. Only in-frame clones appear in the TCRdb table, and some are missing; sequencing was by immunoSEQ multiplex PCR. The table has around 23,000 clones, around 76% seen once. For these receptors, no antigen is known. Unexposed donor CD4+ T cells date from 2011-2018, before the COVID-19 pandemic. Isolation of CD4+ T cells took place after 10 days in culture. The sample taken for sequencing was CD4+ T cells from PBMCs, cultured in vitro. All receptors derive from a human donor in good health.

The genes are TRBV24-1 and TRBJ2-7; D gene unclear. Per the germline V gene, CDR1 is KGHDR and CDR2 is SFDVKD. V dropped 3 bases and J dropped 2 bases, with 19 bases sitting between them. CDR3 length equals 17 residues. CDR3 coding DNA: TGTGCCACCAGTGATCTCATAGGGCTGTGGGCGACCTACGAGCAGTACTTC. Amino acid sequence: CATSDLIGLWATYEQYF.

The V gene is TRBV11-3, the J gene TRBJ1-3, with D tentatively TRBD1 (5 bases). This CDR3 comprises 17 residues. V was cut by 5 bases and J by 2 bases, with 19 bases left in between. Germline values: CDR1 SGHNT, CDR2 YENEEA. The CDR3 nucleotides read TGTGCCAGCAGCAGAGAATCCGGGACGGAGGCTGGAAACACCATATATTTT. This encodes CASSRESGTEAGNTIYF.

The chain has TRBV2 and TRBJ1-5; 8 bases match TRBD1. The trim removed 3 bases at V and 5 bases at J, leaving 6 bases unmatched. The CDR3 has 15 residues. Germline CDR1 SNHLY, CDR2 FYNNEI. The DNA for the CDR3 is TGTGCCAGCAGTGATGGACAGGGATTGGATCAGCCCCAGCATTTT. It yields the protein CASSDGQGLDQPQHF.

The J gene is TRBJ1-1, the V gene TRBV5-8; D is ambiguous. Per the germline V gene, CDR1 is SGHTS and CDR2 is YDEGEE. CDR3 length equals 12 residues. Trimming took off 5 bases at V and 6 bases at J, with 11 bases between the two ends. CDR3 coding DNA: TGTGCCAGCAGGACACGGTGGTCTGAAGCTTTCTTT. It is translated as CASRTRWSEAFF.

The V gene is TRBV24-1, the J gene TRBJ2-1; 12 bases fit TRBD2. Unmatched junction bases numbered 12, after V lost 4 bases and J lost 6 bases. The CDR3 runs to 18 residues. Germline CDR1 and CDR2: KGHDR and SFDVKD. CDR3 in amino acids: CATSDKLAGGPFGNEQFF. The CDR3 DNA reads as TGTGCCACCAGTGACAAACTAGCGGGGGGACCCTTTGGCAATGAGCAGTTCTTC.

This chain joins TRBV27 and TRBJ2-2; 8 bases align to TRBD2. The CDR3 loop spans 17 amino acids. The germline V gene encodes CDR1 MNHEY and CDR2 SMNVEV (reference sequence). V gave up 7 bases and J gave up 4 bases; unmatched junction bases: 14. The CDR3 region has the DNA TGTGCCAGCAAACTCTTGTTCCGCGGGAGGCCCACCGGGGAGCTGTTTTTT. Translation gives CASKLLFRGRPTGELFF.

V usage is TRBV29-1 and J usage is TRBJ2-6; possible D gene TRBD1, 6 bases. Trimming shortened V by 6 bases and J by 0 bases, and 15 bases separated the two germline ends. The germline V gene encodes CDR1 SQVTM and CDR2 ANQGSEA. The CDR3 extends over 16 amino acids. The CDR3 loop reads CSVGRGSGSGANVLTF. CDR3 DNA sequence: TGCAGCGTAGGCAGGGGAAGCGGCTCTGGGGCCAACGTCCTGACTTTC.

The V gene is TRBV27, the J gene TRBJ1-5; 7 bases align to TRBD1. This CDR3 contains 14 residues. Germline CDR1 MNHEY, CDR2 SMNVEV (reference sequence). V trimming: 4 bases; J trimming: 4 bases; junction bases outside the gene matches: 4. The CDR3 protein is CASSSRGQNQPQHF. The CDR3, as DNA: TGTGCCAGCAGTTCTAGGGGGCAGAATCAGCCCCAGCATTTT.

CDR3 protein: CASSQDLFRGNEQFF. The CDR3 DNA sequence: TGTGCCAGCAGCCAGGACCTATTCCGGGGCAATGAGCAGTTCTTC. This chain links TRBV3-1 (or the pseudogene TRBV3-2) with TRBJ2-1, with D perhaps matching TRBD2 (5 bases). The germline CDR1 and CDR2 sequences are LGHDT and YNNKEL (reference sequence). Trimming took 3 bases from V and 6 from J, leaving 15 bases between them. This CDR3 comprises 15 residues.

This clone was observed once. The chain uses TRBV18 and TRBJ2-7, with 7 bases matching TRBD1. Germline CDR1 reads KGHSH; CDR2 reads LQKENI. There are 14 residues in the CDR3. V shed 2 bases, J shed 3 bases, and the junction held 4 bases outside the gene matches. This CDR3 reads CASSPRQGVYEQYF. The CDR3 bases are TGTGCCAGCTCACCAAGGCAGGGGGTCTACGAGCAGTACTTC.

The rearrangement joins TRBV6-5 to TRBJ1-1, with unresolved D. Germline CDR1 MNHEY, CDR2 SVGAGI. V was cut by 4 bases and J by 0 bases, with 9 bases left in between. The CDR3 runs to 14 residues. CDR3 residues: CASSSASMNTEAFF. CDR3 in DNA: TGTGCCAGCAGTTCTGCCAGCATGAACACTGAAGCTTTCTTT.

The V gene is TRBV5-1, the J gene TRBJ1-3; D gene ambiguous. The CDR3 spans 14 residues. The germline V gene encodes CDR1 SGHRS and CDR2 YFSETQ. The germline V and J ends were trimmed by 4 bases and 0 bases, with 8 bases remaining between them. The CDR3 reads CASSPGTSGNTIYF. The CDR3 bases are TGCGCCAGCAGCCCTGGCACCTCTGGAAACACCATATATTTT.

The chain employs TRBV7-9 and TRBJ1-1, with 9 bases fitting TRBD1. Germline lookup yields CDR1 SEHNR and CDR2 FQNEAQ (reference sequence). CDR3 length: 14 residues. With V trimmed by 4 bases and J by 11 bases, 11 bases remained unmatched. The CDR3 DNA reads TGTGCCAGCAGCTCACGCCGGGACAGGGTTTCGGCTTTCTTT. As protein: CASSSRRDRVSAFF.

The chain combines TRBV1 with TRBJ2-3; the D call in the table, TRBD1, was not verified against the DNA. TRBV1 is a recognized pseudogene. This CDR3 comprises 15 residues. CDR3 nucleotides: TGCACCACTATACGGCCGGACAGGGTCACAGATACGCAGTATTTT. Translating it yields CTTIRPDRVTDTQYF.

The chain joins TRBV4-1 to TRBJ2-2, with 7 bases matching TRBD2. Unmatched junction bases numbered 5, after V lost 0 bases and J lost 4 bases. There are 16 residues in the CDR3. Germline V gene lookup returns CDR1 MGHRA and CDR2 YSYEKL. The DNA of the CDR3 is TGCGCCAGCAGCCAAGACAACAGCGGGGTCACCGGGGAGCTGTTTTTT. This codes for CASSQDNSGVTGELFF.

The chain recombines TRBV28 with TRBJ1-1; D gene unclear. The CDR3 sequence is 15 residues long. V lost 5 bases, J lost 0 bases, and 13 bases lay in between. Germline CDR1 is MDHEN and CDR2 is SYDVKM. CDR3 nucleotides: TGTGCCAGCAGTCCCCCCAGTGGAATGAACACTGAAGCTTTCTTT. Its protein is CASSPPSGMNTEAFF.

This sequence joins TRBV19 and TRBJ1-5; the match to TRBD1 covers 8 bases. V shed 3 bases and J 1 base; nucleotides not matched to a gene: 2. Germline V gene sequence: CDR1 LNHDA, CDR2 SQIVND (reference sequence). This CDR3 has 15 residues. The CDR3 coding sequence is TGTGCCAGTAGTATTGCAGGGGGCAGCAATCAGCCCCAGCATTTT. The encoded protein is CASSIAGGSNQPQHF.

This CDR3 is CASKYPNSPLHF. The CDR3, as DNA: TGTGCCAGCAAGTACCCCAATTCACCCCTCCACTTT. V and J are TRBV5-6 and TRBJ1-6; no firm D call. V was cut by 6 bases and J by 7 bases, with 8 bases left in between. This CDR3 comprises 12 residues. From germline, CDR1 is SGHDT and CDR2 YYEEEE.

The sample holds one count of this clone. V gene TRBV4-1 combines with J gene TRBJ1-1; D not certain. CDR1 and CDR2 from the germline V gene are MGHRA and YSYEKL. The CDR3 loop spans 12 amino acids. V was trimmed by 0 bases and J by 5 bases, leaving 4 bases between them. The CDR3 sequence: CASSQERTEAFF. The CDR3 DNA is TGCGCCAGCAGCCAAGAGAGGACTGAAGCTTTCTTT.

This clone appeared once. The rearrangement uses TRBV21-1 and TRBJ2-5; the table assigns TRBD1, which was not confirmed against the DNA. TRBV21-1 is a documented pseudogene. This CDR3 has 12 amino acids. The CDR3 loop is CASSKRSGTQYF. The DNA for the CDR3 is TGTGCCAGCAGCAAAAGATCAGGGACCCAGTACTTC.

This clone appeared a single time. The rearrangement links TRBV6-6 to TRBJ2-5; 11 bases match TRBD2. The CDR3 extends over 16 amino acids. Germline V CDR1 and CDR2: MNHNY, SVGAGI (reference sequence). The V and J ends lost 4 bases and 1 base, in that order; junction bases with no gene match: 5. CDR3 protein: CASSSLSGGVQETQYF. DNA of the CDR3: TGTGCCAGCAGTTCTCTTAGCGGGGGGGTCCAAGAGACCCAGTACTTC.

This clone was counted a few times. The J gene is TRBJ1-6, the V gene TRBV6-2 or TRBV6-3; 8 bases fit TRBD1. CDR3 length: 18 amino acids. Germline CDR1 is MNHEY and CDR2 is SVGEGT. V shed 2 bases, J shed 7 bases, and the junction held 13 bases outside the gene matches. This CDR3 reads CASSYPRQGIRFNSPLHF. CDR3 sequence (DNA): TGTGCCAGCAGTTACCCGAGACAGGGGATCCGATTCAATTCACCCCTCCACTTT.

The rearrangement uses TRBV6-1 and TRBJ1-5, with D possibly being TRBD1 (5 bases). This CDR3 has 17 amino acids. The V and J ends lost 0 bases and 7 bases respectively, with 19 bases between them. The germline V gene has CDR1 MNHNS and CDR2 SASEGT. The CDR3 DNA reads as TGTGCCAGCAGTGAAGCCCCTGGGGGTAACAGGTACCAGCCCCAGCATTTT. It is translated as CASSEAPGGNRYQPQHF.

V usage is TRBV11-2 and J usage is TRBJ2-1; possibly TRBD1 for D (6 bases). Trimming shortened V by 1 base and J by 4 bases, and 17 bases separated the two germline ends. The length of the CDR3 is 17 residues. Germline assignment: CDR1 SGHAT and CDR2 FQNNGV. CDR3 protein: CASSLGGGSTRYNEQFF. In nucleotides, the CDR3 is TGTGCCAGCAGCTTAGGTGGGGGCAGTACTCGATACAATGAGCAGTTCTTC.

The V and J genes are TRBV7-9 and TRBJ2-2; possibly TRBD1 for D (5 bases). This CDR3 has 13 residues. Germline V lookup: CDR1 SEHNR, CDR2 FQNEAQ (reference sequence). V was trimmed by 6 bases and J by 5 bases, leaving 10 bases between them. The CDR3 sequence: CASRLQVTGELFF. Written as DNA, the CDR3 is TGTGCCAGCAGGTTACAGGTGACCGGGGAGCTGTTTTTT.

The rearrangement links TRBV5-6 to TRBJ2-1; D unclear. Germline V gives CDR1 SGHDT, CDR2 YYEEEE. The V gene lost 4 bases and the J gene lost 15 bases, with 14 bases spanning the gap. The CDR3 totals 11 residues. The CDR3 reads CASSQVGPPFF. CDR3 coding DNA: TGTGCCAGCAGCCAGGTCGGACCTCCGTTCTTC.

This chain links TRBV6-5 with TRBJ2-2, with D possibly TRBD2 on 6 matching bases. The length of the CDR3 is 15 residues. V shed 6 bases and J shed 4 bases, with 15 bases lying between them. CDR1 and CDR2 from the germline V gene are MNHEY and SVGAGI. CDR3 sequence: CASRLGGLGTGELFF. The CDR3 region has the DNA TGTGCCAGCAGGCTGGGGGGTTTGGGCACCGGGGAGCTGTTTTTT.

The chain combines TRBV5-4 with TRBJ2-5, with D uncertain. Germline V gene sequence: CDR1 SGHNT, CDR2 YYREEE (reference sequence). The CDR3 is 15 amino acids. Trimming removed 0 bases from V and 5 bases from J, with 14 bases in between. CDR3 DNA: TGTGCCAGCAGCTTGGATGTCACCCCCGGCGAGACCCAGTACTTC. Protein: CASSLDVTPGETQYF.